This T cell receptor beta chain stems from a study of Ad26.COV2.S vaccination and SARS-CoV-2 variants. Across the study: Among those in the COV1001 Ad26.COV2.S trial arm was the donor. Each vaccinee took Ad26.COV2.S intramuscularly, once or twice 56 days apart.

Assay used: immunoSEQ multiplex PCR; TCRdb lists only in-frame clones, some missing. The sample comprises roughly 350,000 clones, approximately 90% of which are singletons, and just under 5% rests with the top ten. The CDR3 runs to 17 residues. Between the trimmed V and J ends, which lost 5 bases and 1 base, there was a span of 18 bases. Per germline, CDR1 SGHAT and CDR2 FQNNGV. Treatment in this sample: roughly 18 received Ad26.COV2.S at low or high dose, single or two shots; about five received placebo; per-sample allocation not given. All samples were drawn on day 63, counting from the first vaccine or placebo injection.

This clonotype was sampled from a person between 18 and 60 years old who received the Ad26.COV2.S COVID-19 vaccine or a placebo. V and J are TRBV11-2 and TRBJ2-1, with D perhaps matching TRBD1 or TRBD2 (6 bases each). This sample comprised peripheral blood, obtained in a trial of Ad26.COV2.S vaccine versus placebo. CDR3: CASSPGAPGVSYNEQFF. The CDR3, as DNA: TGTGCCAGCAGCCCAGGGGCTCCGGGAGTATCCTACAATGAGCAGTTCTTC.